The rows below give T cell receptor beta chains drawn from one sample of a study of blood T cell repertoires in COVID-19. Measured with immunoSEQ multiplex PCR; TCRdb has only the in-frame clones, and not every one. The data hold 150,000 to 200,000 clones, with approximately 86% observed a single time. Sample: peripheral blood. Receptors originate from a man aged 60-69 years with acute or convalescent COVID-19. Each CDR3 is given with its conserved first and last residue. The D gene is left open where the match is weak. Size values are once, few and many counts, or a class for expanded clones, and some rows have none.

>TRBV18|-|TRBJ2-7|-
CASSTTGGIYEQYF
TGTGCCAGCTCGACCACCGGCGGGATCTACGAGCAGTACTTC
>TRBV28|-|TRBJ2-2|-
CASSLRGGGLGLFF
TGTGCCAGCAGTTTACGGGGTGGAGGTCTTGGGCTGTTTTTT
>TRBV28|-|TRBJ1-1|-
CASDKQGYTEAFF
TGTGCCAGCGATAAACAGGGTTACACTGAAGCTTTCTTT
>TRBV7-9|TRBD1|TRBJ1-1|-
CASSASRGHSEAFF
TGTGCCAGCAGCGCATCCAGGGGGCATAGTGAAGCTTTCTTT
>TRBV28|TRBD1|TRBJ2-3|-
CASRPTPGQGPADTQYF
TGTGCCAGCAGGCCGACCCCGGGACAGGGTCCCGCAGATACGCAGTATTTT
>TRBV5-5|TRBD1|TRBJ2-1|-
CASSLQGAYNEQFF
TGTGCCAGCAGCTTGCAGGGGGCGTACAATGAGCAGTTCTTC
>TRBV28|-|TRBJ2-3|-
CASTYGGGDTQYF
TGTGCCAGTACGTACGGGGGTGGGGATACGCAGTATTTT
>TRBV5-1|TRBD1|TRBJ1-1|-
CASSLGRTGQTNTEAFF
TGCGCCAGCAGCTTAGGGCGTACGGGACAGACGAACACTGAAGCTTTCTTT
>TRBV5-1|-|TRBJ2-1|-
CASSSNPGTVAPASYNEQFF
TGCGCCAGCAGCTCAAATCCCGGGACTGTAGCCCCCGCCTCCTACAATGAGCAGTTCTTC
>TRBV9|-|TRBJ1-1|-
CASSVGGSEAFF
TGTGCCAGCAGCGTAGGAGGTAGTGAAGCTTTCTTT
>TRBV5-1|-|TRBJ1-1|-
CASSLSAGMNTEAFF
TGCGCCAGCAGCTTGTCGGCGGGTATGAACACTGAAGCTTTCTTT
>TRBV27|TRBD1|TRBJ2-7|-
CASSIGQGPYEQYF
TGTGCCAGCAGTATCGGACAGGGCCCATACGAGCAGTACTTC
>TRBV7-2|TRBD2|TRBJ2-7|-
CASSLVGGGEQYF
TGTGCCAGCAGCTTAGTCGGGGGGGGCGAGCAGTACTTC
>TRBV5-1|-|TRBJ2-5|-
CASRREPPETQYF
TGCGCCAGCAGGAGGGAACCCCCAGAGACCCAGTACTTC
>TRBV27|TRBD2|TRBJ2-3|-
CASSTLAPGGTDTQYF
TGTGCCAGCAGTACCTTGGCCCCCGGGGGGACAGATACGCAGTATTTT
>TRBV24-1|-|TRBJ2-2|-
CATSAPGGPGELFF
TGTGCCACCAGTGCCCCGGGGGGCCCCGGGGAGCTGTTTTTT
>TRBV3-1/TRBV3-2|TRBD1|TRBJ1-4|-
CASSHPGQGSEKLFF
TGTGCCAGCAGCCACCCGGGACAGGGTAGTGAAAAACTGTTTTTT
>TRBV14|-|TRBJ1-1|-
CASSRRGQYTEAFF
TGTGCCAGCAGCCGGAGAGGACAGTACACTGAAGCTTTCTTT
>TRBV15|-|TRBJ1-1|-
CATSKEGQNTEAFF
TGTGCCACCAGCAAAGAGGGACAGAACACTGAAGCTTTCTTT
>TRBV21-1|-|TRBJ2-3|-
CASSKNSGGDSTDTQYF
TGTGCCAGCAGCAAAAACTCAGGGGGTGATAGCACAGATACGCAGTATTTT
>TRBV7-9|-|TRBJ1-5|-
CASSGPGGGDQPQHF
TGTGCCAGCAGCGGACCCGGGGGAGGGGATCAGCCCCAGCATTTT
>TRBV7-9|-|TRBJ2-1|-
CASSLNYYNEQFF
TGTGCCAGCAGCTTAAACTACTACAATGAGCAGTTCTTC
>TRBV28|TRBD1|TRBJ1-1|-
CASNRGMNTEAFF
TGTGCCAGCAACAGGGGAATGAACACTGAAGCTTTCTTT
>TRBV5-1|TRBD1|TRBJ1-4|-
CASSLGQGADFNEKLFF
TGCGCCAGCAGCCTCGGACAGGGGGCTGATTTTAATGAAAAACTGTTTTTT
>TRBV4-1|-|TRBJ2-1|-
CASSQDVREAHTYNEQFF
TGCGCCAGCAGCCAAGATGTTCGGGAAGCACACACCTACAATGAGCAGTTCTTC
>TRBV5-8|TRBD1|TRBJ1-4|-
CASSYGTANEKLFF
TGTGCCAGCAGTTACGGGACAGCTAATGAAAAACTGTTTTTT
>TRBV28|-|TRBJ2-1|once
CASTASQLYNEQFF
TGTGCCAGCACTGCTTCACAGCTCTACAATGAGCAGTTCTTC
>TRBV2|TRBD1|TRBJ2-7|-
CASSPPGTGGDEQYF
TGTGCCAGCAGTCCTCCCGGGACAGGGGGCGACGAGCAGTACTTC
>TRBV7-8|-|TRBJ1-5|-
CASSFGRGSNQPQHF
TGTGCCAGCAGCTTCGGCAGGGGAAGCAATCAGCCCCAGCATTTT
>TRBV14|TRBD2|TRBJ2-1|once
CASSRPGTSGSNNEQFF
TGTGCCAGCAGCCGGCCCGGGACTAGCGGGAGTAATAATGAGCAGTTCTTC
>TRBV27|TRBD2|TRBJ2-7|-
CASSSGLAGGKGNEQYF
TGTGCCAGCAGTTCCGGACTAGCGGGAGGAAAGGGGAACGAGCAGTACTTC
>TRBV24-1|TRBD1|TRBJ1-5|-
CATSDPGQGNQPQHF
TGTGCCACCAGTGATCCGGGACAGGGCAATCAGCCCCAGCATTTT
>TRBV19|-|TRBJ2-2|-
CASSMGGLTGELFF
TGTGCCAGTAGTATGGGGGGGCTCACCGGGGAGCTGTTTTTT
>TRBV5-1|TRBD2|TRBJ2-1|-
CASSFGGGLENEQFF
TGCGCCAGCAGCTTTGGGGGAGGGCTTGAGAATGAGCAGTTCTTC
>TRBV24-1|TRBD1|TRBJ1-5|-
CATSETGQGADQPQHF
TGTGCCACCAGTGAAACTGGACAGGGGGCGGATCAGCCCCAGCATTTT
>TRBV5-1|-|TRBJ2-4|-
CASSFYLSEVAKNIQYF
TGCGCCAGCAGCTTCTACCTCAGCGAAGTAGCCAAAAACATTCAGTACTTC
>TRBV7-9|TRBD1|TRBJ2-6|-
CASSPTGSGANVLTF
TGTGCCAGCAGCCCGACAGGGTCTGGGGCCAACGTCCTGACTTTC
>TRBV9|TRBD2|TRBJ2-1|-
CASSPAGVSYNEQFF
TGTGCCAGCAGCCCCGCGGGGGTGTCCTACAATGAGCAGTTCTTC
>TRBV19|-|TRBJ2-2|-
CASSIGGDGTGELFF
TGTGCCAGTAGTATTGGAGGGGACGGCACCGGGGAGCTGTTTTTT
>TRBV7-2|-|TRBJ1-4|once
CASSPPGRQGTEKLFF
TGTGCCAGCAGCCCACCTGGCCGGCAGGGAACTGAAAAACTGTTTTTT
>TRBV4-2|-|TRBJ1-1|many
CASSQVSSGGTEAFF
TGTGCCAGCAGCCAAGTCTCTAGCGGGGGCACTGAAGCTTTCTTT
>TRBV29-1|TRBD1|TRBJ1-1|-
CSVSQGWIEAFF
TGCAGCGTTTCACAGGGGTGGATTGAAGCTTTCTTT
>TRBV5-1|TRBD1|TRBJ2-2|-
CATRMTGGTNTGELFF
TGCGCCACCAGAATGACAGGGGGGACTAACACCGGGGAGCTGTTTTTT
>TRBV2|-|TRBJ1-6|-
CASNLRNSPLHF
TGTGCCAGCAATCTGAGAAATTCACCCCTCCACTTT
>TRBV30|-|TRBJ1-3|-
CAWSYRAGNTIYF
TGTGCCTGGAGTTACAGGGCTGGAAACACCATATATTTT
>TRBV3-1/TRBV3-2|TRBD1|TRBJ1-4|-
CASSQAGTGGEKLFF
TGTGCCAGCAGCCAGGCCGGGACAGGGGGTGAAAAACTGTTTTTT
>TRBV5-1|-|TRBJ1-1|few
CASSSTAGGRAEAFF
TGCGCCAGCAGCTCAACGGCGGGGGGTCGGGCTGAAGCTTTCTTT
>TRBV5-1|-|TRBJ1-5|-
CASSLAGGAGNQPQHF
TGCGCCAGCAGCTTGGCCGGGGGGGCCGGCAATCAGCCCCAGCATTTT
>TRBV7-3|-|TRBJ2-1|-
CASSLGGRNEQFF
TGTGCCAGCAGCCTCGGAGGTAGGAATGAGCAGTTCTTC
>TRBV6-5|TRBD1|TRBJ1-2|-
CASSNSGQGDYGYTF
TGTGCCAGCAGTAACTCGGGACAGGGGGACTATGGCTACACCTTC
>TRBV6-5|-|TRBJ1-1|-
CASNQGLNTEAFF
TGTGCCAGCAATCAGGGTTTGAACACTGAAGCTTTCTTT
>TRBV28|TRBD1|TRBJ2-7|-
CASSLLKGAHEQYF
TGTGCCAGCAGTTTGCTGAAGGGGGCGCACGAGCAGTACTTC
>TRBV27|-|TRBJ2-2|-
CASSSTHTVLGYTGELFF
TGTGCCAGCAGTTCCACCCACACGGTCCTCGGGTATACCGGGGAGCTGTTTTTT
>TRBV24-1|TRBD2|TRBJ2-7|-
CATMGLADEQYF
TGTGCCACCATGGGACTAGCCGACGAGCAGTACTTC